The rows below give T cell receptor beta chains drawn from one sample of a study of technical replicates of blood from a handful of donors. TCRdb's copy holds only in-frame clones and misses some; the assay was immunoSEQ multiplex PCR. The table includes roughly 70,000 clones, roughly nine tenths detected once. Sequencing input: T cells isolated from PBMCs. Source of these receptors: a human donor in good health. Both conserved end residues are part of each CDR3. The order of the fields is D gene, clone size, V gene, J gene, CDR3 protein, CDR3 DNA. A D gene is named only where the DNA matches it firmly. Size tells how often a clone was seen (once, few, many) or the class of an expanded clone, and some rows leave it out.

>-|-|TRBV2|TRBJ2-1
CASSEAAVSRLADEQFF
TGTGCCAGCAGTGAAGCCGCAGTTTCTCGTTTGGCCGATGAGCAGTTCTTC
>-|-|TRBV19|TRBJ2-5
CASSERDQETQYF
TGTGCCAGTAGTGAGCGGGACCAAGAGACCCAGTACTTC
>-|once|TRBV13|TRBJ2-4
CASSRGIAKNIQYF
TGTGCCAGCAGTCGGGGAATAGCCAAAAACATTCAGTACTTC
>-|-|TRBV25-1|TRBJ1-2
CASSPMVRGRGYGYTF
TGTGCCAGCAGCCCCATGGTGAGAGGGCGGGGCTATGGCTACACCTTC
>TRBD1|-|TRBV6-5|TRBJ2-7
CASHKPTGGSYEQYF
TGTGCCAGCCATAAACCCACAGGGGGCTCCTACGAGCAGTACTTC
>TRBD2|-|TRBV6-5|TRBJ2-3
CASSYGTGGDTQYF
TGTGCCAGCAGTTACGGAACGGGAGGTGATACGCAGTATTTT
>-|-|TRBV2|TRBJ1-5
CASSEGGVSNQPQHF
TGTGCCAGCAGTGAAGGAGGAGTTAGCAATCAGCCCCAGCATTTT
>TRBD1|-|TRBV9|TRBJ2-2
CASSGEKGQGNTGELFF
TGTGCCAGCAGCGGCGAAAAAGGACAGGGAAACACCGGGGAGCTGTTTTTT
>-|-|TRBV18|TRBJ2-7
CASSQSGSEQYF
TGTGCCAGCTCACAATCAGGGTCCGAGCAGTACTTC
>-|-|TRBV6-5|TRBJ2-7
CASSYTRGTYSYEQYF
TGTGCCAGCAGTTATACGCGCGGGACCTACTCCTACGAGCAGTACTTC
>TRBD1|-|TRBV9|TRBJ2-3
CASSPGQGDTQYF
TGTGCCAGCAGCCCAGGACAGGGTGATACGCAGTATTTT
>TRBD1|-|TRBV19|TRBJ1-4
CASRGTGGSEKLFF
TGTGCCAGTAGAGGGACAGGAGGCTCCGAAAAACTGTTTTTT
>-|-|TRBV27|TRBJ1-3
CAPHALCLSGNTIYF
TGTGCCCCCCATGCACTTTGTCTCTCTGGAAACACCATATATTTT
>TRBD2|-|TRBV4-1|TRBJ2-3
CASRRLAGTDTQYF
TGCGCCAGCAGAAGACTAGCGGGCACAGATACGCAGTATTTT
>-|-|TRBV5-1|TRBJ2-7
CASSLTVTYEQYF
TGCGCCAGCAGCTTGACGGTTACCTACGAGCAGTACTTC
>-|-|TRBV28|TRBJ1-5
CASSLSGNQPQHF
TGTGCCAGCAGTTTATCAGGCAATCAGCCCCAGCATTTT
>TRBD2|once|TRBV7-2|TRBJ2-3
CASSFKLAGDTQYF
TGTGCCAGCAGCTTTAAACTAGCGGGAGATACGCAGTATTTT
>-|-|TRBV15|TRBJ1-3
CATSRDSAGGNTIYF
TGTGCCACCAGCAGAGATAGCGCGGGAGGAAACACCATATATTTT
>-|-|TRBV11-3|TRBJ2-5
CASSLQETQYF
TGTGCCAGCAGCCTCCAAGAGACCCAGTACTTC
>-|-|TRBV6-6|TRBJ1-2
CASSSTGYGYTF
TGTGCCAGCAGTTCCACAGGGTATGGCTACACCTTC
>-|-|TRBV10-3|TRBJ1-1
CAISETVNTEAFF
TGTGCCATCAGTGAGACGGTGAACACTGAAGCTTTCTTT
>-|-|TRBV7-9|TRBJ2-5
CASSLEAMETQYF
TGTGCCAGCAGCTTAGAAGCGATGGAGACCCAGTACTTC
>TRBD1|once|TRBV9|TRBJ2-5
CASSVGQGAETQYF
TGTGCCAGCAGCGTAGGACAGGGGGCGGAGACCCAGTACTTC
>TRBD2|-|TRBV4-1|TRBJ2-7
CASSQDRLAGDEQYF
TGCGCCAGCAGCCAGGACCGACTAGCGGGAGACGAGCAGTACTTC
>-|-|TRBV5-8|TRBJ1-5
CASAIGVALSSNQPQHF
TGTGCCAGCGCGATAGGGGTTGCCCTTTCTAGCAATCAGCCCCAGCATTTT
>-|-|TRBV25-1|TRBJ2-1
CASSESGVNEQFF
TGTGCCAGCAGTGAGTCCGGGGTGAATGAGCAGTTCTTC
>TRBD2|-|TRBV7-8|TRBJ2-3
CASSFHTSGYTDTQYF
TGTGCCAGCAGCTTCCATACTAGCGGATACACAGATACGCAGTATTTT
>TRBD1|once|TRBV19|TRBJ1-5
CASSVTGSNQPQHF
TGTGCCAGTAGTGTGACAGGGAGCAATCAGCCCCAGCATTTT
>TRBD2|-|TRBV28|TRBJ2-7
CASREGSAGGTEQYF
TGTGCCAGCAGGGAGGGTTCAGCGGGAGGAACCGAGCAGTACTTC
>-|-|TRBV5-6|TRBJ2-1
CASSSWGGKLYNEQFF
TGTGCCAGCAGCTCGTGGGGCGGGAAGCTTTACAATGAGCAGTTCTTC
>-|-|TRBV7-3|TRBJ2-6
CASSLTGRWAGANVLTF
TGTGCCAGCAGCTTAACAGGGAGGTGGGCTGGGGCCAACGTCCTGACTTTC
>-|-|TRBV5-1|TRBJ2-5
CASSLGPGSLETQYF
TGCGCCAGCAGCTTGGGACCGGGAAGCTTGGAGACCCAGTACTTC
>TRBD1|-|TRBV30|TRBJ1-1
CARRGQGLRDTEAFF
TGTGCCAGGCGGGGACAGGGCTTAAGGGACACTGAAGCTTTCTTT
>TRBD1|-|TRBV27|TRBJ1-5
CASSQGGLQGLWGQPQHF
TGTGCCAGCAGCCAAGGGGGTCTACAGGGGCTTTGGGGTCAGCCCCAGCATTTT
>TRBD1|-|TRBV28|TRBJ1-1
CASSEDRVAGINTEAFF
TGTGCCAGCAGTGAGGACAGGGTGGCCGGAATAAACACTGAAGCTTTCTTT
>TRBD2|few|TRBV9|TRBJ2-1
CASSFSGSSYNEQFF
TGTGCCAGCAGCTTTAGCGGGAGCTCCTACAATGAGCAGTTCTTC
>-|-|TRBV5-1|TRBJ1-2
CASRLTWADGYTF
TGCGCCAGCAGACTGACATGGGCCGATGGCTACACCTTC
>-|-|TRBV5-1|TRBJ2-7
CASSLDAVSYEQYF
TGCGCCAGCAGCTTGGATGCAGTCTCCTACGAGCAGTACTTC
>TRBD1|-|TRBV7-8|TRBJ1-1
CASSLYSRGTEAFF
TGTGCCAGCAGCTTATATAGCAGGGGGACTGAAGCTTTCTTT
>TRBD1|-|TRBV5-5|TRBJ1-2
CASSPTGDSSSANYGYTF
TGTGCCAGCAGCCCCACCGGGGACAGCAGCTCAGCTAACTATGGCTACACCTTC
>-|-|TRBV28|TRBJ2-7
CASSFQGGSYEQYF
TGTGCCAGCAGTTTTCAGGGGGGCTCCTACGAGCAGTACTTC
>TRBD2|-|TRBV14|TRBJ2-7
CASSQFPIGGGNYEQYF
TGTGCCAGCAGCCAGTTTCCCATTGGCGGGGGGAACTACGAGCAGTACTTC
>-|-|TRBV6-5|TRBJ2-1
CASSVYNEQFF
TGTGCCAGCTCCGTATACAATGAGCAGTTCTTC
>-|-|TRBV19|TRBJ1-5
CASSIGQSNQPQHF
TGTGCCAGTAGTATAGGACAGAGCAATCAGCCCCAGCATTTT
>TRBD2|-|TRBV9|TRBJ2-2
CASSVGAGDPTGELFF
TGTGCCAGCAGCGTAGGGGCGGGGGATCCCACCGGGGAGCTGTTTTTT
>-|-|TRBV4-1|TRBJ1-1
CASSTKTVNTEAFF
TGCGCCAGCAGCACGAAAACAGTGAACACTGAAGCTTTCTTT
>-|-|TRBV29-1|TRBJ2-5
CSVEEEGWEETQYF
TGCAGCGTTGAAGAAGAAGGGTGGGAGGAGACCCAGTACTTC
>TRBD2|-|TRBV6-5|TRBJ2-5
CASSSGTIETQYF
TGTGCCAGCAGTTCCGGGACTATCGAGACCCAGTACTTC
>-|-|TRBV5-8|TRBJ2-7
CASSFHRGTADYSYEQYF
TGTGCCAGCAGCTTCCATCGGGGGACAGCCGATTACTCCTACGAGCAGTACTTC
>-|-|TRBV19|TRBJ2-3
CASSPGPDTQYF
TGTGCCAGTAGTCCTGGCCCAGATACGCAGTATTTT
>TRBD1|-|TRBV29-1|TRBJ2-5
CSAGRQGIETQYF
TGCAGCGCCGGAAGACAGGGTATAGAGACCCAGTACTTC
>-|-|TRBV27|TRBJ2-1
CASSLSATTTFNEQFF
TGTGCCAGCAGTTTATCAGCCACTACGACTTTTAATGAGCAGTTCTTC
>TRBD1|-|TRBV23-1|TRBJ1-5
CASSHTDRLDQPQHF
TGCGCCAGCAGTCATACGGACAGGCTAGATCAGCCCCAGCATTTT
>-|-|TRBV7-2|TRBJ2-7
CASSFILGDSYEQYF
TGTGCCAGCAGCTTCATCCTCGGGGATTCCTACGAGCAGTACTTC
>-|-|TRBV27|TRBJ1-4
CASSRDRINNEKLFF
TGTGCCAGCAGTAGAGACAGGATCAATAATGAAAAACTGTTTTTT
>-|-|TRBV4-3|TRBJ1-4
CASSQAQGISNEKLFF
TGCGCCAGCAGCCAAGCCCAGGGGATAAGTAATGAAAAACTGTTTTTT
>TRBD1|-|TRBV6-5|TRBJ1-5
CASRTGVGQPQHF
TGTGCCAGCAGGACAGGGGTCGGGCAGCCCCAGCATTTT
>-|-|TRBV29-1|TRBJ1-1
CSVDRGLNTEAFF
TGCAGCGTTGACAGGGGCTTGAACACTGAAGCTTTCTTT